Each of the 13 T cell receptor beta chains below was sequenced from the same sample in a study of radiation and T cells in renal cell carcinoma. Time point: blood 2 weeks post-SBRT. Documented treatment: 15 Gy SBRT to primary tumor, nephrectomy 4 weeks later. The repertoire was sequenced with immunoSEQ multiplex PCR; TCRdb's copy has only in-frame clones and lacks some. Here the sample spans some 130,000 clones, 70% to 90% being singletons. The sequencing used blood, collected from a patient whose treatment included radiotherapy and nephrectomy. These receptors were taken from a woman aged 65 to 85 with renal cell carcinoma.

V gene TRBV28 combines with J gene TRBJ2-7; D uncertain. The length of the CDR3 is 13 residues. The germline V gene has CDR1 MDHEN and CDR2 SYDVKM. With 7 bases removed from V and 3 bases from J, the gap between germline ends came to 13 bases. The CDR3 sequence is CASISSRVYEQYF. CDR3 DNA sequence: TGTGCCAGCATTTCCTCCCGGGTCTACGAGCAGTACTTC.

The chain carries TRBV6-5 and TRBJ2-4; TRBD1 is a possible D gene (5 bases). CDR3 length equals 12 residues. Germline CDR1 and CDR2: MNHEY and SVGAGI. Trimming stripped 7 bases from V and 7 bases from J, with 11 bases between. The CDR3 DNA follows: TGTGCCAGCACAGGGAAAGTGAACATTCAGTACTTC. Its translation: CASTGKVNIQYF.

V and J are TRBV28 and TRBJ2-2; 8 bases match TRBD2. Germline-derived CDR1 and CDR2 are MDHEN and SYDVKM. The CDR3 length is 18 residues. V trimming: 7 bases; J trimming: 0 bases; junction bases outside the gene matches: 13. The CDR3 spells CASTLYRRGAANTGELFF. The CDR3 DNA sequence: TGTGCCAGCACTCTCTATCGGCGGGGGGCCGCGAACACCGGGGAGCTGTTTTTT.

This chain links TRBV7-9 with TRBJ2-3, with 11 bases identical to TRBD2. The CDR3 has 17 amino acids. After removal of 5 bases from V and 6 bases from J, the junction contained 13 bases not matched to a gene. In germline, CDR1 is SEHNR, CDR2 FQNEAQ (reference sequence). CDR3: CASSQPIAGGRFDTQYF. Written as DNA, the CDR3 is TGTGCCAGCAGCCAACCCATAGCGGGGGGGCGGTTTGATACGCAGTATTTT.

This chain links TRBV28 with TRBJ1-6, with D tentatively TRBD1 (5 bases). In germline, CDR1 is MDHEN, CDR2 SYDVKM. The length of the CDR3 is 14 residues. V lost 8 bases to trimming and J lost 6 bases, with 14 bases between them. The CDR3 sequence: CASVPGPSNSPLHF. As DNA, the CDR3 is TGTGCCAGCGTTCCGGGACCGAGTAATTCACCCCTCCACTTT.

This clone was seen only once. The J gene is TRBJ2-7, the V gene TRBV27; weak D call: TRBD2 (5 bases). The CDR3 contains 14 residues. The germline V and J ends were trimmed by 7 bases and 4 bases, with 17 bases remaining between them. The germline gives CDR1 MNHEY, CDR2 SMNVEV (reference sequence). CDR3 sequence: CASTPPSRGYEQYF. The CDR3 nucleotides are TGTGCCAGCACCCCTCCTTCTCGGGGTTACGAGCAGTACTTC.

V is TRBV5-1 and J is TRBJ1-1; 11 nucleotides align to TRBD1. J gave up 5 bases and V 4 bases, and 7 bases lay outside the gene matches. The CDR3 covers 15 residues. From germline, CDR1 is SGHRS and CDR2 YFSETQ. The CDR3, as DNA: TGCGCCAGCAGCGGGACAGGGGGTCGAAAGACTGAAGCTTTCTTT. It is translated as CASSGTGGRKTEAFF.

The CDR3 DNA sequence: TGTGCCAGCAGTGCCAATCAGCCCCAGCATTTT. Its protein product is CASSANQPQHF. The chain uses TRBV6-1 and TRBJ1-5; unclear D gene. Trimming pared 4 bases from V and 3 bases from J, leaving 1 base between. CDR3 length equals 11 residues. CDR1 and CDR2 (germline): MNHNS, SASEGT.

The chain recombines TRBV6-5 with TRBJ2-5; TRBD1 aligns across 10 bases. Germline CDR1 and CDR2: MNHEY and SVGAGI. The CDR3 runs to 15 residues. The trim removed 0 bases at V and 3 bases at J, leaving 1 base unmatched. The CDR3 loop is CASSYSTGGKETQYF. The CDR3 nucleotides read TGTGCCAGCAGTTACTCGACAGGGGGCAAAGAGACCCAGTACTTC.

The chain joins TRBV5-6 to TRBJ1-2; no clear D. The germline gives CDR1 SGHDT, CDR2 YYEEEE. V lost 0 bases and J 4 bases, leaving 13 bases between the germline ends. This CDR3 contains 15 residues. The CDR3 bases are TGTGCCAGCAGCTTGGCCGCAGGTGTAGTCTATGGCTACACCTTC. Translating gives CASSLAAGVVYGYTF. Together with reference TRBV5-6 and TRBJ1-2, the CDR3 gives the full variable domain: DAGVTQSPTHLIKTRGQQVTLRCSPKSGHDTVSWYQQALGQGPQFIFQYYEEEERQRGNFPDRFSGHQFPNYSSELNVNALLLGDSALYLCASSLAAGVVYGYTFGSGTRLTVV.

This chain connects TRBV29-1 to TRBJ1-5; weak D call: TRBD1 (5 bases). Trimming took off 4 bases at V and 1 base at J, with 11 bases between the two ends. The germline V gene encodes CDR1 SQVTM and CDR2 ANQGSEA. This CDR3 has 14 amino acids. CDR3 loop: CSVVVGQSNQPQHF. For the CDR3, the DNA is TGCAGCGTTGTTGTGGGGCAGAGCAATCAGCCCCAGCATTTT.

The rearrangement uses TRBV27 and TRBJ1-4; D is uncertain. The CDR3 consists of 14 residues. Germline V gene lookup returns CDR1 MNHEY and CDR2 SMNVEV (reference sequence). V was trimmed by 5 bases and J by 2 bases, leaving 9 bases between them. The CDR3 DNA follows: TGTGCCAGCAGTGACGCTTGGACTAATGAAAAACTGTTTTTT. This codes for CASSDAWTNEKLFF.

The gene calls are TRBV5-1 and TRBJ2-6, with D tentatively TRBD1 (6 bases). Germline CDR1 SGHRS, CDR2 YFSETQ. The CDR3 sequence is 18 residues long. The V gene lost 0 bases and the J gene lost 3 bases, with 16 bases spanning the gap. The CDR3 sequence is CASSLARTAGGGANVLTF. As DNA, the CDR3 is TGCGCCAGCAGCTTGGCCAGGACAGCCGGAGGTGGGGCCAACGTCCTGACTTTC. Variable domain in full (rest from reference TRBV5-1 and TRBJ2-6): KAGVTQTPRYLIKTRGQQVTLSCSPISGHRSVSWYQQTPGQGLQFLFEYFSETQRNKGNFPGRFSGRQFSNSRSEMNVSTLELGDSALYLCASSLARTAGGGANVLTFGAGSRLTVL.